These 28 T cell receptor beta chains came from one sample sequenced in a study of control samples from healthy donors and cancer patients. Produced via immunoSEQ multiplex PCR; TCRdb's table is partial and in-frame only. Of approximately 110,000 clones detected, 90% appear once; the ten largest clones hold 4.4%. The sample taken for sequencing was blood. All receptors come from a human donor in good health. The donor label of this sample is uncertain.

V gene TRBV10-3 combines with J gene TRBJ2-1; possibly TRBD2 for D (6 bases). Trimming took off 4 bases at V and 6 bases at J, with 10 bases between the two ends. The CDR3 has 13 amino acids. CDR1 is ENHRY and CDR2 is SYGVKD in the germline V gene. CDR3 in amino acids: CAISGGLGNEQFF. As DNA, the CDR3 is TGTGCCATCAGTGGGGGACTGGGCAATGAGCAGTTCTTC.

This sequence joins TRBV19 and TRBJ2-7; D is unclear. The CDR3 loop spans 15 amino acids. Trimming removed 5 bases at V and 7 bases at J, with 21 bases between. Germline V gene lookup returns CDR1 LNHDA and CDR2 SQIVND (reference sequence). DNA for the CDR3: TGTGCCAGTAGTCAGGATGGTGGAGAATTTCGGGAGCAGTACTTC. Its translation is CASSQDGGEFREQYF.

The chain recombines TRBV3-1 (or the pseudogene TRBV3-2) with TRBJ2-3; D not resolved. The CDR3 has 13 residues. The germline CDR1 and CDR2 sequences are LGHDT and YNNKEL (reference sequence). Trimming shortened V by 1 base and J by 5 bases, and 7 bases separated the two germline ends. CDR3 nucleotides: TGTGCCAGCAGCCAAGGACATCTAGATACGCAGTATTTT. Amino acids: CASSQGHLDTQYF.

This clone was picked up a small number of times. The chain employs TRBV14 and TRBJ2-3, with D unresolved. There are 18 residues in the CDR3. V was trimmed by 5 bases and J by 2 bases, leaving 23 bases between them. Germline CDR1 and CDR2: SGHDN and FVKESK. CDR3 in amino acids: CASSSSLDLRWVTDTQYF. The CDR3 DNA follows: TGTGCCAGCAGCTCATCCCTGGACCTCCGGTGGGTCACAGATACGCAGTATTTT.

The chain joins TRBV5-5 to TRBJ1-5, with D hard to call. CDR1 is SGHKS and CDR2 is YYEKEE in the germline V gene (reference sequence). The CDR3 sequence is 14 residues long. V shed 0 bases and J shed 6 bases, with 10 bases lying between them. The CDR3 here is CASSLDPKGQPQHF. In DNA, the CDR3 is TGTGCCAGCAGCTTGGATCCTAAAGGTCAGCCCCAGCATTTT.

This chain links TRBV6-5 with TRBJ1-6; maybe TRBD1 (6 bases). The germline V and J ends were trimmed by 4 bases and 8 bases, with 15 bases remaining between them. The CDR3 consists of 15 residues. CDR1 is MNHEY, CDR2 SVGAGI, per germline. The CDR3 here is CASSFFDRSYSPLHF. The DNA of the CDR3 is TGTGCCAGCAGTTTTTTTGACAGGTCCTATTCACCCCTCCACTTT.

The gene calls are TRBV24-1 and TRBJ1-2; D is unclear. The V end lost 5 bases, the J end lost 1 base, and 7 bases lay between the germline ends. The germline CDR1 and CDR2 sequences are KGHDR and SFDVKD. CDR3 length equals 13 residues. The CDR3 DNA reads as TGTGCCACCAGTGCGCCCTTTAACTATGGCTACACCTTC. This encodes CATSAPFNYGYTF.

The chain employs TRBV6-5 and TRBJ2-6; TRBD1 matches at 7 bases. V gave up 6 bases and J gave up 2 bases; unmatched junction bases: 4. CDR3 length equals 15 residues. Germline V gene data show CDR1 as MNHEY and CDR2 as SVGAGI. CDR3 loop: CASRGTGAGANVLTF. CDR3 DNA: TGTGCCAGCAGAGGTACAGGGGCTGGGGCCAACGTCCTGACTTTC.

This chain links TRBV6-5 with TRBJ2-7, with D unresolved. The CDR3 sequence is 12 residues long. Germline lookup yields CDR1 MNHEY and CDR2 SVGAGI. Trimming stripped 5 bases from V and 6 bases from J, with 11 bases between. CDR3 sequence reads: CASSRVGSEQYF. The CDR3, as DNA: TGTGCCAGCAGTCGGGTGGGAAGCGAGCAGTACTTC.

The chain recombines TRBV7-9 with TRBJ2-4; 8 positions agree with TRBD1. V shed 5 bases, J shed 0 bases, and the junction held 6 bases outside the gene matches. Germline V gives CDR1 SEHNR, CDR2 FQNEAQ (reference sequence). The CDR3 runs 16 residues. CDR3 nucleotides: TGTGCCAGCAGCGCCGACAGGGGTCGAGCCAAAAACATTCAGTACTTC. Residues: CASSADRGRAKNIQYF.

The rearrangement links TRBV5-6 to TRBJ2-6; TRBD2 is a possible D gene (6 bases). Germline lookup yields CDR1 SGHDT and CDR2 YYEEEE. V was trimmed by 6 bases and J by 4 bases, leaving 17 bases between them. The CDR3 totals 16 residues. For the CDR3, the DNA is TGTGCCAGCACCTTTGGGGAGGTGACCGGGGCCAACGTCCTGACTTTC. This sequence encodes CASTFGEVTGANVLTF.

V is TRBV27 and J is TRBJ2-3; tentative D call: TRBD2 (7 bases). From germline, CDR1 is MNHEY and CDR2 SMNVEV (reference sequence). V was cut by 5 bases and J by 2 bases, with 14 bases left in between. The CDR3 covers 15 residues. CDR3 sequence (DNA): TGTGCCAGCAGTCCGCCGGGGGGCTCCACAGATACGCAGTATTTT. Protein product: CASSPPGGSTDTQYF.

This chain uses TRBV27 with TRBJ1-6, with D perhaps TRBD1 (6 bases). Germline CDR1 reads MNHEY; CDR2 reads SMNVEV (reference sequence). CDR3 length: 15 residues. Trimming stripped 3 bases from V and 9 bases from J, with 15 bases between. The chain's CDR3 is CASSFVGGLGSPLHF. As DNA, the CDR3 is TGTGCCAGCAGTTTTGTTGGGGGGCTTGGTTCACCCCTCCACTTT.

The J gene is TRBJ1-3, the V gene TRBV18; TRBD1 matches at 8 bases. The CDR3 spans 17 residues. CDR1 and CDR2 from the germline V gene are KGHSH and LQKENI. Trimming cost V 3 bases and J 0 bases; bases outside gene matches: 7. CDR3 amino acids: CASSPRDRTYSGNTIYF. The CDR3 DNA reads TGTGCCAGCTCACCGCGGGACAGGACTTACTCTGGAAACACCATATATTTT.

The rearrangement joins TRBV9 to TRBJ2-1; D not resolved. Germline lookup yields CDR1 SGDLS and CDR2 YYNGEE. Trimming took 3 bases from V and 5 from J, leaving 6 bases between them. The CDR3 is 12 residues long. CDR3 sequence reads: CASSAAHNEQFF. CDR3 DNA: TGTGCCAGCAGCGCCGCACACAATGAGCAGTTCTTC.

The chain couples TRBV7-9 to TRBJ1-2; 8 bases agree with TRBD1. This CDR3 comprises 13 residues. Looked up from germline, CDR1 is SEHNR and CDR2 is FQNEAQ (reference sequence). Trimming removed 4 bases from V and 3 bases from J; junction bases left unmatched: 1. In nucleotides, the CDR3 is TGTGCCAGCAGCTCGACAGGGGACTATGGCTACACCTTC. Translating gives CASSSTGDYGYTF.

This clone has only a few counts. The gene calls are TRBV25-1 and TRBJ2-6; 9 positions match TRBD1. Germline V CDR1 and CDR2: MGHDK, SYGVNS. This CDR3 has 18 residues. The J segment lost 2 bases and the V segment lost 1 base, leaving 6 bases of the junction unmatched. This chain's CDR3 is CASSESGQGYTGANVLTF. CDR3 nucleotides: TGTGCCAGCAGTGAATCGGGACAGGGTTATACTGGGGCCAACGTCCTGACTTTC.

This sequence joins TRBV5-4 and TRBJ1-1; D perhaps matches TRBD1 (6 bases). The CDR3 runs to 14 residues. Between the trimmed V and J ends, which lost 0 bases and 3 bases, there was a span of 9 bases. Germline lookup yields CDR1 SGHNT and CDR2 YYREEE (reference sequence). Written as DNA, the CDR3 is TGTGCCAGCAGCTTGGCTGGGGGGCACACTGAAGCTTTCTTT. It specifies CASSLAGGHTEAFF.

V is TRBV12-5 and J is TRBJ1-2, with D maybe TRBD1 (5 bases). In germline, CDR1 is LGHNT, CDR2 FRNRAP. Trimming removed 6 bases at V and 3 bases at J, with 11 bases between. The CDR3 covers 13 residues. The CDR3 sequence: CASGTWGYYGYTF. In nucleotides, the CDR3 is TGTGCTAGTGGCACCTGGGGGTACTATGGCTACACCTTC.

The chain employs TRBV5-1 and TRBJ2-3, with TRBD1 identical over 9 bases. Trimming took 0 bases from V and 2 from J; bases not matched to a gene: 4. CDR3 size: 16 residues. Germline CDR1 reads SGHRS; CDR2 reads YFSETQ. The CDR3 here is CASSLAGDRDTDTQYF. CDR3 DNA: TGCGCCAGCAGCTTGGCAGGGGACAGGGACACAGATACGCAGTATTTT.

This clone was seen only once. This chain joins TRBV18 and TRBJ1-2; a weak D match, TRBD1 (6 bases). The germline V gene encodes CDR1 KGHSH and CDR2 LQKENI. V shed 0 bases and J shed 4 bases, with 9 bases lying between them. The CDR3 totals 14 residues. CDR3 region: CASSPPTGPYGYTF. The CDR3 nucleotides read TGTGCCAGCTCACCACCAACAGGGCCCTATGGCTACACCTTC.

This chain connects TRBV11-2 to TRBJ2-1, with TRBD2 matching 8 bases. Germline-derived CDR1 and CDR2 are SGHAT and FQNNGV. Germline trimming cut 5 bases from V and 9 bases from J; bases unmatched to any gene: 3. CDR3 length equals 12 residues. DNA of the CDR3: TGTGCCAGCAGCCCGACTAGCGCTGAGCAGTTCTTC. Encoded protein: CASSPTSAEQFF.

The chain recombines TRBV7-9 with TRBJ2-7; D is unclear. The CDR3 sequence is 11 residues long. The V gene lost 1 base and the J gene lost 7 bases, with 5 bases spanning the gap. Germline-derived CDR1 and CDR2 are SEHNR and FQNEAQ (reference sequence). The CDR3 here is CASSLEWEQYF. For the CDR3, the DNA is TGTGCCAGCAGCTTAGAGTGGGAGCAGTACTTC. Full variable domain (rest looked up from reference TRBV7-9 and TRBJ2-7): DTGVSQNPRHKITKRGQNVTFRCDPISEHNRLYWYRQTLGQGPEFLTYFQNEAQLEKSRLLSDRFSAERPKGSFSTLEIQRTEQGDSAMYLCASSLEWEQYFGPGTRLTVT.

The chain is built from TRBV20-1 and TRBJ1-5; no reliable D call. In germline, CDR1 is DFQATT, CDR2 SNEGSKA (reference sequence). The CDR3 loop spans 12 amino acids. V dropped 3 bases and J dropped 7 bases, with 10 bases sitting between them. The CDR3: CSASDPPQPQHF. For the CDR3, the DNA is TGCAGTGCTAGTGACCCGCCACAGCCCCAGCATTTT.

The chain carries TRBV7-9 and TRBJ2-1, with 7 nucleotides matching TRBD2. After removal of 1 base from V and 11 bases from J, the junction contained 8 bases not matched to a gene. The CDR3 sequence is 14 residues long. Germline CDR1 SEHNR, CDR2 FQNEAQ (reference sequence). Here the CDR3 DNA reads TGTGCCAGCAGCTTAGTCGGCGGGGGACTACAGCAGTTCTTC. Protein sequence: CASSLVGGGLQQFF. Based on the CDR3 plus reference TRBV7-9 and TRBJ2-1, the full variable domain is DTGVSQNPRHKITKRGQNVTFRCDPISEHNRLYWYRQTLGQGPEFLTYFQNEAQLEKSRLLSDRFSAERPKGSFSTLEIQRTEQGDSAMYLCASSLVGGGLQQFFGPGTRLTVL.

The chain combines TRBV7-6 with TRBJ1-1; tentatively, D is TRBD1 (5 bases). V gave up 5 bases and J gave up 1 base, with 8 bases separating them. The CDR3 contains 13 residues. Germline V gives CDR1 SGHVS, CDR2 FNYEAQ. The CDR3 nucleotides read TGTGCCAGCAGCAAGACAGCGAACACTGAAGCTTTCTTT. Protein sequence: CASSKTANTEAFF.

The CDR3 protein is CASCWSGVEVVCQPQHF. The CDR3 coding sequence is TGTGCCAGCTGTTGGTCAGGGGTGGAAGTAGTCTGTCAGCCCCAGCATTTT. The chain combines TRBV2 with TRBJ1-5, with D maybe TRBD1 (6 bases). Germline V gene sequence: CDR1 SNHLY, CDR2 FYNNEI. V was clipped by 8 bases and J by 6 bases, with 26 bases between them. CDR3 length: 17 residues.

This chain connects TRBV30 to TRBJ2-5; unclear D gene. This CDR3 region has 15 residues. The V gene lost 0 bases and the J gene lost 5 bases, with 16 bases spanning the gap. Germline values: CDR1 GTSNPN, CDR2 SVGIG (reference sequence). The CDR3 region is CAWSVPPAARETQYF. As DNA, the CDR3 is TGTGCCTGGAGTGTCCCCCCGGCCGCGAGGGAGACCCAGTACTTC. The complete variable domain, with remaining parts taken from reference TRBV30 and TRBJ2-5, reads SQTIHQWPATLVQPVGSPLSLECTVEGTSNPNLYWYRQAAGRGLQLLFYSVGIGQISSEVPQNLSASRPQDRQFILSSKKLLLSDSGFYLCAWSVPPAARETQYFGPGTRLLVL.